The next 8 T cell receptor beta chains were all read from a single sample in a study of cytomegalovirus exposure and HLA in healthy donors. Primers: 60 Vbeta forward and 13 Jbeta reverse. The protocol was immunoSEQ multiplex PCR, while the TCRdb copy is restricted to in-frame clones and leaves out a portion. The sample has about 210,000 clones, about four fifths seen once. Sequencing was done on a sample of PBMCs. Receptor source: a man in his forties or fifties in good health and CMV-seropositive.

The V and J genes are TRBV5-6 and TRBJ2-1; TRBD2 agrees at 11 bases. In germline, CDR1 is SGHDT, CDR2 YYEEEE. V lost 3 bases to trimming and J lost 8 bases; unmatched junction nucleotides: 7. This CDR3 has 15 residues. Here the CDR3 reads CASSSTSGRSYEQFF. CDR3 coding DNA: TGTGCCAGCAGCTCCACTAGCGGGAGATCGTATGAGCAGTTCTTC. The full variable domain, rest sourced from reference TRBV5-6 and TRBJ2-1, is DAGVTQSPTHLIKTRGQQVTLRCSPKSGHDTVSWYQQALGQGPQFIFQYYEEEERQRGNFPDRFSGHQFPNYSSELNVNALLLGDSALYLCASSSTSGRSYEQFFGPGTRLTVL.

The chain is built from TRBV18 and TRBJ2-2; TRBD1 aligns across 7 bases. Germline V gene data show CDR1 as KGHSH and CDR2 as LQKENI. There are 13 residues in the CDR3. The V and J ends lost 3 bases and 13 bases, in that order; junction bases with no gene match: 8. The CDR3 protein is CASSPGTGDWLFF. The CDR3 DNA is TGTGCCAGCTCACCCGGCACAGGGGATTGGCTGTTTTTT.

This clone was picked up a small number of times. The rearrangement links TRBV14 to TRBJ2-3, with D unresolved. There are 15 residues in the CDR3. Trimming pared 8 bases from V and 6 bases from J, leaving 21 bases between. Germline V gene sequence: CDR1 SGHDN, CDR2 FVKESK. Here the CDR3 DNA reads TGTGCCAGCCATGATGGTCCAGCGTATGAGGATACGCAGTATTTT. Translation gives CASHDGPAYEDTQYF. The variable domain in full, completed from reference TRBV14 and TRBJ2-3, reads EAGVTQFPSHSVIEKGQTVTLRCDPISGHDNLYWYRRVMGKEIKFLLHFVKESKQDESGMPNNRFLAERTGGTYSTLKVQPAELEDSGVYFCASHDGPAYEDTQYFGPGTRLTVL.

This chain connects TRBV15 to TRBJ2-1; weak D call: TRBD1 (6 bases). The V end lost 3 bases, the J end lost 1 base, and 13 bases lay between the germline ends. In germline, CDR1 is LNHNV, CDR2 YYDKDF (reference sequence). The CDR3 has 16 residues. The CDR3 DNA reads TGTGCCACCAGCAGGGGTGGGACATTTTCCTACAATGAGCAGTTCTTC. Amino acid sequence: CATSRGGTFSYNEQFF.

This sequence joins TRBV6-5 and TRBJ2-2; 7 bases align to TRBD2. This CDR3 has 16 amino acids. V was clipped by 0 bases and J by 4 bases; unmatched bases: 5. In germline, CDR1 is MNHEY, CDR2 SVGAGI. The CDR3: CASSYSRTRGTGELFF. CDR3 sequence (DNA): TGTGCCAGCAGTTACTCGAGGACTAGAGGCACCGGGGAGCTGTTTTTT.

Worth noting for this clone: This specimen includes other DNA sequences encoding the same CDR3. The rearrangement links TRBV9 to TRBJ2-7, with 7 positions matching TRBD1. The ends lost 3 bases at V and 2 bases at J; junction bases unmatched: 2. This CDR3 contains 13 residues. CDR1 is SGDLS and CDR2 is YYNGEE in the germline V gene. CDR3 amino acids: CASSGQGAYEQYF. The CDR3 DNA reads TGTGCCAGCAGCGGACAGGGAGCCTACGAGCAGTACTTC.

The V gene is TRBV10-2, the J gene TRBJ1-1, with TRBD1 identical over 10 bases. Germline trimming cut 5 bases from V and 13 bases from J; bases unmatched to any gene: 7. This CDR3 spans 12 amino acids. The germline V gene has CDR1 WSHSY and CDR2 SAAADI. CDR3 sequence reads: CASSPGQGYFFF. CDR3 in DNA: TGCGCCAGCAGTCCGGGACAGGGGTACTTTTTCTTT.

J is TRBJ2-5 and V is TRBV19; 13 bases fit TRBD2. This CDR3 comprises 16 residues. V lost 5 bases to trimming and J lost 3 bases; unmatched junction nucleotides: 6. CDR1 LNHDA and CDR2 SQIVND come from the germline V gene (reference sequence). DNA for the CDR3: TGTGCCAGTAGTCCGAGGACTAGCGGGAGTGAAGAGACCCAGTACTTC. Protein product: CASSPRTSGSEETQYF. Based on the CDR3 plus reference TRBV19 and TRBJ2-5, the full variable domain is DGGITQSPKYLFRKEGQNVTLSCEQNLNHDAMYWYRQDPGQGLRLIYYSQIVNDFQKGDIAEGYSVSREKKESFPLTVTSAQKNPTAFYLCASSPRTSGSEETQYFGPGTRLLVL.